A single sample gave rise to the 14 T cell receptor beta chains below, sequenced in a study of blood T cell repertoires in COVID-19. Profiling relied on immunoSEQ multiplex PCR, and the TCRdb table lists in-frame clones only, not all of them. Here the sample spans a few hundred thousand clones, 86% being singletons. Sequenced material: peripheral blood. Receptors originate from a woman between 25 and 40 years old with active or convalescent COVID-19.

J is TRBJ1-6 and V is TRBV7-8, with D hard to call. This CDR3 is 17 amino acids long. Germline V lookup: CDR1 SGHVS, CDR2 FQNEAQ. V lost 2 bases and J 2 bases, leaving 13 bases between the germline ends. In DNA form, the CDR3 reads TGTGCCAGCAGCTTAAGGTTGGGAGGTACCTATAATTCACCCCTCCACTTT. Amino acid sequence: CASSLRLGGTYNSPLHF.

The CDR3 here is CASNPPGQQSYEQYF. CDR3 coding DNA: TGTGCCAGCAACCCTCCGGGACAACAGTCCTACGAGCAGTACTTC. The rearrangement uses TRBV6-5 and TRBJ2-7; a possible D gene is TRBD1 (6 bases). In germline, CDR1 is MNHEY, CDR2 SVGAGI. With 7 bases removed from V and 1 base from J, the gap between germline ends came to 17 bases. The CDR3 has 15 amino acids.

This clone was seen just once. The chain couples TRBV7-9 to TRBJ1-3; 7 bases agree with TRBD1. CDR3 length: 15 residues. Germline V gene sequence: CDR1 SEHNR, CDR2 FQNEAQ (reference sequence). The J segment lost 4 bases and the V segment lost 1 base, leaving 4 bases of the junction unmatched. The CDR3 sequence: CASSLVMGQGNTIYF. The CDR3 bases are TGTGCCAGCAGCTTAGTAATGGGACAGGGAAACACCATATATTTT.

V is TRBV29-1 and J is TRBJ1-2, with 8 bases fitting TRBD1. Germline V gene lookup returns CDR1 SQVTM and CDR2 ANQGSEA. Germline trimming cut 4 bases from V and 5 bases from J; bases unmatched to any gene: 6. The CDR3 runs to 13 residues. The CDR3 region has the DNA TGCAGCGTTGGGTTCGGACAGGGTTATGGCTACACCTTC. Translated: CSVGFGQGYGYTF.

The rearrangement joins TRBV6-2 or TRBV6-3 to TRBJ2-1; 9 nucleotides align to TRBD1. V lost 6 bases and J lost 2; bases outside the gene matches: 8. This CDR3 is built from 16 residues. From germline, CDR1 is MNHEY and CDR2 SVGEGT. CDR3: CASSPPGTGTYNEQFF. The CDR3 region has the DNA TGTGCCAGCAGCCCTCCCGGGACAGGGACCTACAATGAGCAGTTCTTC.

CDR3 region: CASSVAVGARGDTQYF. The DNA for the CDR3 is TGTGCCAGCAGCGTAGCGGTGGGGGCCAGAGGGGATACGCAGTATTTT. This chain joins TRBV9 and TRBJ2-3; TRBD1 might be the D (6 bases). This CDR3 is built from 16 residues. From germline, CDR1 is SGDLS and CDR2 YYNGEE. Trimming took off 0 bases at V and 6 bases at J, with 17 bases between the two ends.

This chain uses TRBV2 with TRBJ1-1; no firm D call. V lost 6 bases and J 6 bases, leaving 8 bases between the germline ends. The V gene's germline CDR1 is SNHLY and CDR2 FYNNEI. The CDR3 loop spans 11 amino acids. The DNA for the CDR3 is TGTGCCAGCAGGAGGAGCCCTGAAGCTTTCTTT. As protein: CASRRSPEAFF.

In regard to this clone: Distinct nucleotide sequences in the sample also encode this CDR3. The gene calls are TRBV3-1 (or the pseudogene TRBV3-2) and TRBJ1-3; D uncertain. This CDR3 has 12 amino acids. V lost 4 bases and J lost 4, with 5 bases in between. Looked up from germline, CDR1 is LGHDT and CDR2 is YNNKEL (reference sequence). The CDR3, as DNA: TGTGCCAGCAGCCTAGCCGGAAACACCATATATTTT. Residues: CASSLAGNTIYF.

The V and J genes are TRBV24-1 and TRBJ2-5; TRBD1 is a possible D gene (5 bases). The length of the CDR3 is 16 residues. Trimming shortened V by 7 bases and J by 3 bases, and 20 bases separated the two germline ends. CDR1 is KGHDR and CDR2 is SFDVKD in the germline V gene. In DNA form, the CDR3 reads TGTGCCACCAGCCACCCCTCAGGGTTGGGGAAAGAGACCCAGTACTTC. Protein: CATSHPSGLGKETQYF.

This clone was observed a single time. The chain couples TRBV6-6 to TRBJ2-7, with D possibly matching TRBD1 (6 bases). The CDR3 spans 15 residues. Looked up from germline, CDR1 is MNHNY and CDR2 is SVGAGI (reference sequence). V dropped 0 bases and J dropped 0 bases, with 9 bases sitting between them. Here the CDR3 DNA reads TGTGCCAGCAGTTACTCGGAGGACAGCTCCTACGAGCAGTACTTC. Encoded protein: CASSYSEDSSYEQYF.

In DNA form, the CDR3 reads TGTGCCAGCAGTTACTATTCGGACAGGGGGATGTCGGATACGCAGTATTTT. Translation gives CASSYYSDRGMSDTQYF. J is TRBJ2-3 and V is TRBV6-2 or TRBV6-3; 10 positions agree with TRBD1. The ends lost 1 base at V and 6 bases at J; junction bases unmatched: 10. Germline assignment: CDR1 MNHEY and CDR2 SVGEGT. The CDR3 runs to 17 residues.

In its sample, this clone was seen a few times. This chain joins TRBV5-4 and TRBJ1-6; D unresolved. Between the trimmed V and J ends, which lost 3 bases and 3 bases, there was a span of 10 bases. Germline-derived CDR1 and CDR2 are SGHNT and YYREEE (reference sequence). The CDR3 spans 15 residues. The CDR3 coding sequence is TGTGCCAGCAGCTCGTCAGGAAACTATAATTCACCCCTCCACTTT. This sequence encodes CASSSSGNYNSPLHF.

The CDR3 sequence: CAISGGRGPGGELFF. The CDR3 coding sequence is TGTGCCATCAGTGGGGGCAGGGGGCCCGGCGGGGAGCTGTTTTTT. This rearrangement joins TRBV10-3 to TRBJ2-2; 8 positions agree with TRBD1. The CDR3 is 15 amino acids. The germline CDR1 and CDR2 sequences are ENHRY and SYGVKD. J gave up 7 bases and V 4 bases, and 8 bases lay outside the gene matches.

This chain uses TRBV2 with TRBJ2-3; weak D call: TRBD1 (5 bases). Trimming shortened V by 10 bases and J by 7 bases, and 21 bases separated the two germline ends. CDR1 and CDR2 (germline): SNHLY, FYNNEI. The CDR3 is made up of 14 amino acids. CDR3 in DNA: TGTGCCACCCTGGGGCAACCGGACGCAAATACGCAGTATTTT. As protein: CATLGQPDANTQYF.